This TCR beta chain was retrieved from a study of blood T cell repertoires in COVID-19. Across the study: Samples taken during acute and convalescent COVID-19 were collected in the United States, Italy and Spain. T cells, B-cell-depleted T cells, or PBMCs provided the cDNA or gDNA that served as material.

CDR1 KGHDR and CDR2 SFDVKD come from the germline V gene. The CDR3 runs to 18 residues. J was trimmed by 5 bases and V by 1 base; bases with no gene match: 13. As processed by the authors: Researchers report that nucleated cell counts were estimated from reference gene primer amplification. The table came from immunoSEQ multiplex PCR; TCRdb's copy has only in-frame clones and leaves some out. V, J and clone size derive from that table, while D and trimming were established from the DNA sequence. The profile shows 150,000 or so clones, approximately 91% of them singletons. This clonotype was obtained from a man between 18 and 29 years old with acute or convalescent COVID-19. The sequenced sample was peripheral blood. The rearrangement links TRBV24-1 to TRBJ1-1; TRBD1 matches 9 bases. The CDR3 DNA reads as TGTGCCACCAGTGATTTAAGGGGTACAGGGGGCGCGGGAACTGAAGCTTTCTTT. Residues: CATSDLRGTGGAGTEAFF.